The 22 T cell receptor beta chains below all came from one sample that was sequenced in a study of T cells in Graves' hyperthyroidism and ophthalmopathy (dated 2019 in TCRdb). The library was prepared using multiplex PCR. Sequencer: Illumina HiSeq 2000. The TCR beta CDR3 regions were amplified from RNA transcripts. The first round of RT-PCR for the TCR CDR3 was performed with the HTBI primer set and the Qiagen OneStep RT-PCR kit. In-frame beta chains were kept once TCRdb had trimmed the public reads at Q25 with fastp and called clones with MiXCR. Merged by CDR3 protein, the rows form single entries marked with the most common genes and DNA. For this sample the table gives roughly 650,000 distinct CDR3 sequences, of which approximately 16% were detected only once. Of the sample, about 3.5% falls within the top ten clones. The sequencing sample was made of blood. These receptors all come from a middle-aged woman with Graves' ophthalmopathy.

The chain joins TRBV19 to TRBJ2-5; 9 nucleotides agree with TRBD2. J lost 5 bases, V lost 6 bases, and 16 bases had no gene match. This CDR3 is built from 17 residues. Looked up from germline, CDR1 is LNHDA and CDR2 is SQIVND (reference sequence). In DNA form, the CDR3 reads TGTGCCAGTAGCGCTCTTATGTTAGCGGGAGTTCGTGAGACCCAGTACTTC. The encoded protein is CASSALMLAGVRETQYF. The variable domain in full, completed from reference TRBV19 and TRBJ2-5, reads DGGITQSPKYLFRKEGQNVTLSCEQNLNHDAMYWYRQDPGQGLRLIYYSQIVNDFQKGDIAEGYSVSREKKESFPLTVTSAQKNPTAFYLCASSALMLAGVRETQYFGPGTRLLVL.

V and J are TRBV15 and TRBJ2-3, with 7 bases aligning to TRBD2. The CDR3 is 14 amino acids. The trim removed 5 bases at V and 4 bases at J, leaving 6 bases unmatched. CDR1 LNHNV and CDR2 YYDKDF come from the germline V gene (reference sequence). CDR3 sequence reads: CATSGGGYSDTQYF. The CDR3 nucleotides read TGTGCCACCAGCGGCGGGGGTTACTCAGATACGCAGTATTTT.

The chain carries TRBV5-1 and TRBJ1-1; D might be TRBD1 (5 bases). The CDR3 is made up of 15 amino acids. The V and J ends lost 4 bases and 4 bases respectively, with 17 bases between them. Germline loops: CDR1 SGHRS, CDR2 YFSETQ. The CDR3: CASSHLGGEGTEAFF. CDR3 DNA: TGCGCCAGCAGCCACCTCGGGGGGGAAGGCACTGAAGCTTTCTTT.

V is TRBV5-4 and J is TRBJ2-7, with a weak D call TRBD2 (5 bases). The germline V gene encodes CDR1 SGHNT and CDR2 YYREEE (reference sequence). CDR3 size: 16 residues. Trimming stripped 2 bases from V and 0 bases from J, with 15 bases between. CDR3 bases: TGTGCCAGCAGCTTCCTCAACCGGGATACCTCCTACGAGCAGTACTTC. Its translation: CASSFLNRDTSYEQYF.

The chain carries TRBV19 and TRBJ2-7; D not certain. The CDR3 covers 15 residues. Between the trimmed V and J ends, which lost 3 bases and 3 bases, there was a span of 15 bases. CDR1 LNHDA and CDR2 SQIVND come from the germline V gene (reference sequence). The CDR3 nucleotides are TGTGCCAGTAGTATCTCCATGGCAGTTATCTACGAGCAGTACTTC. Amino acid sequence: CASSISMAVIYEQYF. Together with reference TRBV19 and TRBJ2-7, the CDR3 gives the full variable domain: DGGITQSPKYLFRKEGQNVTLSCEQNLNHDAMYWYRQDPGQGLRLIYYSQIVNDFQKGDIAEGYSVSREKKESFPLTVTSAQKNPTAFYLCASSISMAVIYEQYFGPGTRLTVT.

This clonotype was seen repeatedly, ten times or more. The rearrangement links TRBV7-9 to TRBJ2-1; no definite D call. The CDR3 has 12 amino acids. Between the trimmed V and J ends, which lost 2 bases and 5 bases, there was a span of 4 bases. Germline CDR1 is SEHNR and CDR2 is FQNEAQ (reference sequence). The CDR3 sequence is CASSLMNNEQFF. The CDR3 coding sequence is TGTGCCAGCAGCTTAATGAACAATGAGCAGTTCTTC.

This clonotype has a count of ten or more. The chain uses TRBV28 and TRBJ2-1, with TRBD1 matching 8 bases. This CDR3 has 15 residues. V was clipped by 8 bases and J by 8 bases; unmatched bases: 14. CDR1 is MDHEN, CDR2 SYDVKM, per germline. CDR3 sequence (DNA): TGTGCCAGCGGGTCAAGGACAGGGATGCGGGATGAGCAGTTCTTC. Residues: CASGSRTGMRDEQFF.

In regard to this clonotype: With a much larger clone just one base away, this may be a read error. V is TRBV20-1 and J is TRBJ1-1, with unresolved D. The CDR3 extends over 11 amino acids. The V end lost 4 bases, the J end lost 3 bases, and 6 bases lay between the germline ends. Germline V gene sequence: CDR1 DFQATT, CDR2 SNEGSKA (reference sequence). CDR3 protein: CSAIVDTEAFF. The CDR3 nucleotides are TGCAGTGCTATTGTGGACACTGAAGCTTTCTTT.

About this clonotype: Just one base apart from a much larger clone, this may be a read error. V gene TRBV6-5 combines with J gene TRBJ2-3; D is undetermined. The CDR3 spans 14 residues. From germline, CDR1 is MNHEY and CDR2 SVGAGI. The CDR3 reads CTSSYSLSPDTQYF. CDR3 in DNA: TGTACCAGCAGTTACTCGCTCAGCCCAGATACGCAGTATTTT.

On this clonotype itself: A read error may account for a junction end that differs from germline. V usage is TRBV5-1 and J usage is TRBJ1-5; D may be TRBD1 (5 bases). The CDR3 extends over 14 amino acids. CDR1 is SGHRS, CDR2 YFSETQ, per germline. The CDR3 DNA follows: TGCCCCAGCAGCCCGGGACCCAACGATCAGCCCCAGCATTTT. It yields the protein CPSSPGPNDQPQHF.

The V gene is TRBV5-1, the J gene TRBJ1-2, with 8 bases identical to TRBD1. The V gene's germline CDR1 is SGHRS and CDR2 YFSETQ. Germline trimming cut 3 bases from V and 4 bases from J; bases unmatched to any gene: 11. There are 16 residues in the CDR3. The CDR3 DNA is TGCGCCAGCAGCTCCGGGACGACAGGGGAGGCCTATGGCTACACCTTC. As protein: CASSSGTTGEAYGYTF.

This clonotype showed up just a few times. CDR3 residues: CSTRQGPSYNEQFF. The DNA for the CDR3 is TGCAGCACTCGCCAGGGACCCTCCTACAATGAGCAGTTCTTC. This sequence joins TRBV29-1 and TRBJ2-1; D tentatively reads TRBD1 or TRBD2 (5 bases each). CDR3 length: 14 amino acids. The germline V gene has CDR1 SQVTM and CDR2 ANQGSEA. Trimming left V 8 bases short and J 0 bases short, with 14 bases between.

This clonotype showed up just a few times. The chain links TRBV2 to TRBJ1-5; perhaps TRBD1 as D (6 bases). This CDR3 has 15 amino acids. Trimming pared 10 bases from V and 1 base from J, leaving 17 bases between. Germline loops: CDR1 SNHLY, CDR2 FYNNEI. DNA of the CDR3: TGTGCCACCCATGGGGGGCCTGCAAGCAATCAGCCCCAGCATTTT. Protein product: CATHGGPASNQPQHF.

This chain connects TRBV6-1 to TRBJ1-1, with 8 bases fitting TRBD1. Germline V gene data show CDR1 as MNHNS and CDR2 as SASEGT. This CDR3 region has 15 residues. J was trimmed by 1 base and V by 6 bases; bases with no gene match: 7. The CDR3 loop is CASRWGGTGNTEAFF. CDR3 nucleotide sequence: TGTGCCAGCAGGTGGGGGGGGACAGGGAACACTGAAGCTTTCTTT.

There are many counts of this clonotype. The rearrangement links TRBV11-2 to TRBJ1-2, with TRBD1 as a possible D gene (5 bases). Between the trimmed V and J ends, which lost 2 bases and 2 bases, there was a span of 9 bases. CDR1 is SGHAT and CDR2 is FQNNGV in the germline V gene. This CDR3 has 14 residues. This chain's CDR3 is CASSLRQINYGYTF. CDR3 in DNA: TGTGCCAGCAGCTTAAGACAGATAAACTATGGCTACACCTTC.

This clonotype came up a few times. The chain recombines TRBV5-1 with TRBJ2-2, with D hard to call. V gave up 2 bases and J gave up 2 bases, with 10 bases separating them. This CDR3 is 15 amino acids long. Germline assignment: CDR1 SGHRS and CDR2 YFSETQ. CDR3 DNA sequence: TGCGCCAGCAGCTTTGACGGAGCAAACACCGGGGAGCTGTTTTTT. Its protein is CASSFDGANTGELFF.

J is TRBJ2-1 and V is TRBV20-1, with 13 bases fitting TRBD2. CDR1 DFQATT and CDR2 SNEGSKA come from the germline V gene (reference sequence). This CDR3 is 15 amino acids long. V was clipped by 5 bases and J by 7 bases; unmatched bases: 8. The CDR3 DNA reads as TGCAGTGCTGCACTAGCGGGAGGGCCGCTGAATGAGCAGTTCTTC. Translation: CSAALAGGPLNEQFF.

In its sample, this clonotype was seen many times. CDR3 loop: CASSEGSGRAYEQYF. As DNA, the CDR3 is TGTGCCAGCAGTGAAGGAAGCGGGAGGGCCTACGAGCAGTACTTC. The chain uses TRBV6-1 and TRBJ2-7; 10 positions match TRBD2. V gave up 1 base and J gave up 2 bases; unmatched junction bases: 2. The CDR3 covers 15 residues. Germline CDR1 reads MNHNS; CDR2 reads SASEGT.

This clonotype was counted only a few times. The chain carries TRBV29-1 and TRBJ2-2; D not resolved. Germline V gene lookup returns CDR1 SQVTM and CDR2 ANQGSEA. This CDR3 spans 11 amino acids. V lost 1 base and J 4 bases, leaving 1 base between the germline ends. As DNA, the CDR3 is TGCAGCGTTGAAGGCACCGGGGAGCTGTTTTTT. Protein sequence: CSVEGTGELFF.

This clonotype was observed at least ten times. The chain is built from TRBV2 and TRBJ2-4, with D maybe TRBD1 (6 bases). Trimming stripped 6 bases from V and 8 bases from J, with 14 bases between. CDR1 SNHLY and CDR2 FYNNEI come from the germline V gene. The CDR3 is 13 amino acids. CDR3 sequence: CASSRGREDIQYF. The CDR3 DNA is TGTGCCAGCAGCAGGGGCCGAGAGGACATTCAGTACTTC.

This clonotype was found many times. This rearrangement joins TRBV11-2 to TRBJ2-3; the D is unclear. Germline values: CDR1 SGHAT, CDR2 FQNNGV. The CDR3 has 14 amino acids. V gave up 5 bases and J gave up 1 base, with 10 bases separating them. CDR3: CASSRVFGTDTQYF. The DNA for the CDR3 is TGTGCCAGCAGCAGGGTTTTTGGCACAGATACGCAGTATTTT.

This clonotype has at least ten counts. The chain carries TRBV11-2 and TRBJ2-7; D call uncertain. V was trimmed by 8 bases and J by 0 bases, leaving 8 bases between them. There are 12 residues in the CDR3. Germline assignment: CDR1 SGHAT and CDR2 FQNNGV. The CDR3 nucleotides are TGTGCCAGCGGCACGGTCTCCTACGAGCAGTACTTC. Amino acid sequence: CASGTVSYEQYF. Full variable domain (remainder filled in from reference TRBV11-2 and TRBJ2-7): EAGVAQSPRYKIIEKRQSVAFWCNPISGHATLYWYQQILGQGPKLLIQFQNNGVVDDSQLPKDRFSAERLKGVDSTLKIQPAKLEDSAVYLCASGTVSYEQYFGPGTRLTVT.